The T cell receptor (beta chain) described here comes from a study of cytomegalovirus exposure and HLA in healthy donors. Study information: A preliminary data release comprised approximately 85 million unique TCRs obtained from HLA-typed donors.

Trimming removed 1 base at V and 3 bases at J, with 13 bases between. Looked up from germline, CDR1 is MNHEY and CDR2 is SMNVEV (reference sequence). This CDR3 is 16 amino acids long. Use of 60 Vbeta and 13 Jbeta primers characterized the PCR. Produced via immunoSEQ multiplex PCR; TCRdb's table is partial and in-frame only. The sample lists some 190,000 clones, approximately 90% occurring once. Study results and limitations: Reports described diagnosis of cytomegalovirus status by the classifier as highly specific and sensitive. TRBV6-2, TRBV6-3 and some other V segments were unresolvable in 87-base-pair reads. The study carried out a later analysis of TCR beta sequences. It associated approximately 15,000 of them with specific HLA alleles at a false discovery rate of 0.05.

As regards this clone: The antigen is unknown.

J is TRBJ2-4 and V is TRBV27, with D possibly being TRBD2 (6 bases). The source of this sequence is a boy younger than 10 in good health and CMV-seronegative. Sequenced: PBMCs. For the CDR3, the DNA is TGTGCCAGCAGTTTATACCTCGGCGGGGTCAAAAACATTCAGTACTTC. Its protein is CASSLYLGGVKNIQYF.